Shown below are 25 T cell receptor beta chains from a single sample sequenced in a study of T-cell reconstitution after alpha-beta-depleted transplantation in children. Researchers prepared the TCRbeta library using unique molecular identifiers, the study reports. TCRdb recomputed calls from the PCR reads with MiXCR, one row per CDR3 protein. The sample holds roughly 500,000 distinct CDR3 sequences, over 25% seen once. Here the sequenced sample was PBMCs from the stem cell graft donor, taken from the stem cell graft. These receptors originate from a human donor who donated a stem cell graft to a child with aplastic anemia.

In DNA, the CDR3 is TGCAGTGCTTCGCAGGACATGAACACTGAAGCTTTCTTT. Its translation is CSASQDMNTEAFF. This chain connects TRBV20-1 to TRBJ1-1, with D possibly matching TRBD1 (5 bases). Germline V gene sequence: CDR1 DFQATT, CDR2 SNEGSKA (reference sequence). This CDR3 region has 13 residues. The V and J ends lost 5 bases and 0 bases respectively, with 10 bases between them.

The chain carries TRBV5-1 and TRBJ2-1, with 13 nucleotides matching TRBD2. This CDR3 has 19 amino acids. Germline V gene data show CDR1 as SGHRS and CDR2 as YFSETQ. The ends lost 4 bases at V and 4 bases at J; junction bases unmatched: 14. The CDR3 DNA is TGCGCCAGCAGCACGGGACTAGCGGGATACCCGTCGTCATACAATGAGCAGTTCTTC. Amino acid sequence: CASSTGLAGYPSSYNEQFF.

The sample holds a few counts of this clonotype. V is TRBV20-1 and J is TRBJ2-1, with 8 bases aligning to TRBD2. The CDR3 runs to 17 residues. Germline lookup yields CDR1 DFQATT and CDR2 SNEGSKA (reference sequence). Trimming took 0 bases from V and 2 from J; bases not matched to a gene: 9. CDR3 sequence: CSARDVGRGRAYNEQFF. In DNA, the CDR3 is TGCAGTGCTAGAGATGTCGGGAGGGGGAGGGCCTACAATGAGCAGTTCTTC.

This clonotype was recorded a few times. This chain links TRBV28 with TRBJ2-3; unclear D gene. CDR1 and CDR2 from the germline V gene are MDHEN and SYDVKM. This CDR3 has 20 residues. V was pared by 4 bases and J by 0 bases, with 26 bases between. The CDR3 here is CASSSKTRLPGWASTDTQYF. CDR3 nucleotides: TGTGCCAGCAGTTCGAAAACACGATTACCGGGCTGGGCTAGCACAGATACGCAGTATTTT.

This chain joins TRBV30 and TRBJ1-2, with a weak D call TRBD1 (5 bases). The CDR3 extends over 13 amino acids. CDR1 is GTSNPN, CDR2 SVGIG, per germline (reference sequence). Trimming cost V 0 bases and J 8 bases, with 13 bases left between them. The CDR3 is CAWSVGTLSGYTF. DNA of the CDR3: TGTGCCTGGAGTGTAGGGACGCTAAGCGGCTACACCTTC.

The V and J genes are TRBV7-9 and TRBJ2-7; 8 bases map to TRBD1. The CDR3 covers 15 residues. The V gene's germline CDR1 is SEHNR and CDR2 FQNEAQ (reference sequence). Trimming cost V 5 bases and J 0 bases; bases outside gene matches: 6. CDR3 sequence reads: CASSPGQVSSYEQYV. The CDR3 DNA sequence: TGTGCCAGCAGCCCGGGACAGGTTAGCTCCTACGAGCAGTACGTC.

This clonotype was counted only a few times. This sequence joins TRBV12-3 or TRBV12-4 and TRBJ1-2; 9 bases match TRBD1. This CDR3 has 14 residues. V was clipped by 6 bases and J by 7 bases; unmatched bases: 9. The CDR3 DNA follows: TGTGCCAGCAGACCGGGACAGGGCCCCTCTGGCTACACCTTC. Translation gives CASRPGQGPSGYTF.

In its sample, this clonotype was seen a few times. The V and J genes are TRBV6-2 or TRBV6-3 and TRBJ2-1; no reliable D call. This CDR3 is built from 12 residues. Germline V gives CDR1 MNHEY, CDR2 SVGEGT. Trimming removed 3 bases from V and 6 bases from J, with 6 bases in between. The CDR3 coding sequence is TGTGCCAGCAGTTATAGGTCCAATGAGCAGTTCTTC. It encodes CASSYRSNEQFF.

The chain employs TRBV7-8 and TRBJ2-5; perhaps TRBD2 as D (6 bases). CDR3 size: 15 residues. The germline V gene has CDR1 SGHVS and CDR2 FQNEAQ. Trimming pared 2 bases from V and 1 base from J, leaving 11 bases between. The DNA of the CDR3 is TGTGCCAGCAGCTTACTAGCGAACTTCCAAGAGACCCAGTACTTC. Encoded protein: CASSLLANFQETQYF.

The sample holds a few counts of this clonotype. Here the CDR3 reads CASSLDGHPNTEAFF. The CDR3 bases are TGCGCCAGCAGCTTGGACGGACATCCGAACACTGAAGCTTTCTTT. The V gene is TRBV5-1, the J gene TRBJ1-1; tentatively, D is TRBD1 (5 bases). Germline CDR1 and CDR2: SGHRS and YFSETQ. The CDR3 contains 15 residues. Trimming cost V 0 bases and J 1 base, with 10 bases left between them.

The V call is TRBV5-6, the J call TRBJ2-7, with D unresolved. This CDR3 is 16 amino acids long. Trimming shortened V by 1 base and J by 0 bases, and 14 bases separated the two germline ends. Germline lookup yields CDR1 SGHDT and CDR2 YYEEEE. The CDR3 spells CASSLQPLSLSYEQYV. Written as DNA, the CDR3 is TGTGCCAGCAGCTTGCAACCGCTCTCACTCTCCTACGAGCAGTACGTC.

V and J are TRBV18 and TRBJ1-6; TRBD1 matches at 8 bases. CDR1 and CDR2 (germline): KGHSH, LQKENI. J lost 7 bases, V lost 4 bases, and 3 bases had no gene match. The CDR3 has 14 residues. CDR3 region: CASSRDRKNSPLHF. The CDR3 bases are TGTGCCAGCTCACGGGACAGGAAGAATTCACCCCTCCACTTT. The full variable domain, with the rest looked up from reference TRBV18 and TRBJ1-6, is NAGVMQNPRHLVRRRGQEARLRCSPMKGHSHVYWYRQLPEEGLKFMVYLQKENIIDESGMPKERFSAEFPKEGPSILRIQQVVRGDSAAYFCASSRDRKNSPLHFGNGTRLTVT.

CDR3 bases: TGCAGTGCTAGAGTAGGACTAGCGGGAGTCACAGATACGCAGTATTTT. Translation gives CSARVGLAGVTDTQYF. V gene TRBV20-1 combines with J gene TRBJ2-3; the match to TRBD2 covers 13 bases. CDR3 size: 16 residues. Trimming cost V 1 base and J 2 bases; bases outside gene matches: 3. Germline values: CDR1 DFQATT, CDR2 SNEGSKA (reference sequence).

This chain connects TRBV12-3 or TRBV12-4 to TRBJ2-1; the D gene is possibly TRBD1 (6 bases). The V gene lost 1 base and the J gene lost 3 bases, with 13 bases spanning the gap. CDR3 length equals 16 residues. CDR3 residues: CASSLVGGGLYNEQFF. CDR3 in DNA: TGTGCCAGCAGTTTAGTAGGGGGTGGGCTCTACAATGAGCAGTTCTTC.

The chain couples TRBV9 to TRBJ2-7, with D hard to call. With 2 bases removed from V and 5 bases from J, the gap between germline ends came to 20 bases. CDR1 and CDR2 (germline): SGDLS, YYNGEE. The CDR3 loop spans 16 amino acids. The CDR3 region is CASSVPPSGSRHEQYV. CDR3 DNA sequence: TGTGCCAGCAGCGTGCCCCCCTCCGGGTCTAGACACGAGCAGTACGTC.

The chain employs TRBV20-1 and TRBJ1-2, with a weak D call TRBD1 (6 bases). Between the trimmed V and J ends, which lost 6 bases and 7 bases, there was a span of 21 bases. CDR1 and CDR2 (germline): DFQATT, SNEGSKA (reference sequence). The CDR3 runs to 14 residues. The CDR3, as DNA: TGCAGTGCGGAGGGATCAGGGGAGGTTGCTGGCTACACCTTC. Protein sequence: CSAEGSGEVAGYTF.

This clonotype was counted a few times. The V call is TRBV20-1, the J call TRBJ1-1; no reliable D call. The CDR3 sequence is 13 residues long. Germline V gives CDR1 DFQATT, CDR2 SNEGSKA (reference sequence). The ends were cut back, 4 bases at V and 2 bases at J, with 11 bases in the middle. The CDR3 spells CSATPTFNTEAFF. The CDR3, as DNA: TGCAGTGCTACTCCCACTTTTAACACTGAAGCTTTCTTT.

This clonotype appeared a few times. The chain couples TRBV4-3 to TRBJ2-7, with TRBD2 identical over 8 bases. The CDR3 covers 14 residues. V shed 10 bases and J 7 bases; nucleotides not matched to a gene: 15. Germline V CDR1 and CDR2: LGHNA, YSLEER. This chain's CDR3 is CATSSERELEEQYF. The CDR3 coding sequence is TGCGCCACTTCGTCGGAGCGGGAGTTGGAAGAGCAGTACTTC.

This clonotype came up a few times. This CDR3 reads CSAMTGNYGYTF. In DNA, the CDR3 is TGCAGTGCTATGACCGGGAACTATGGCTACACCTTC. The chain has TRBV20-1 and TRBJ1-2; no firm D call. The CDR3 extends over 12 amino acids. Trimming cost V 4 bases and J 2 bases, with 8 bases left between them. Germline CDR1 is DFQATT and CDR2 is SNEGSKA (reference sequence).

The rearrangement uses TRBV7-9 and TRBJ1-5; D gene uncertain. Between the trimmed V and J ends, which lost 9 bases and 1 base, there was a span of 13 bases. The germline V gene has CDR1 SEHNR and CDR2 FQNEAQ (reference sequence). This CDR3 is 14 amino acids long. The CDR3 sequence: CASQSPGSNQPQHF. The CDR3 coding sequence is TGTGCCAGTCAGTCCCCGGGGAGCAATCAGCCCCAGCATTTT.

The CDR3 loop is CASSPSTGELFF. Written as DNA, the CDR3 is TGTGCCAGCAGCCCCTCCACCGGGGAGCTGTTTTTT. The J gene is TRBJ2-2, the V gene TRBV27, with D hard to call. V was cut by 6 bases and J by 4 bases, with 6 bases left in between. This CDR3 contains 12 residues. The V gene's germline CDR1 is MNHEY and CDR2 SMNVEV (reference sequence).

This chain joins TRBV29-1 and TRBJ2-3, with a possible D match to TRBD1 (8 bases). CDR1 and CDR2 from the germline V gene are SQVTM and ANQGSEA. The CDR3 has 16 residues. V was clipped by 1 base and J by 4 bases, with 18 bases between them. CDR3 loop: CSVEGGGQGAADTQYF. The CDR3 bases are TGCAGCGTTGAAGGGGGGGGCCAGGGGGCTGCAGATACGCAGTATTTT.

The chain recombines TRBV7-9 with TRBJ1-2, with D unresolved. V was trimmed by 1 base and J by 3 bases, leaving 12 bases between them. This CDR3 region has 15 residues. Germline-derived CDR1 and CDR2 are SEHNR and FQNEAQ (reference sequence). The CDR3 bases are TGTGCCAGCAGCTTAGGCGAAAAGGTGCACTATGGCTACACCTTC. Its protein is CASSLGEKVHYGYTF.

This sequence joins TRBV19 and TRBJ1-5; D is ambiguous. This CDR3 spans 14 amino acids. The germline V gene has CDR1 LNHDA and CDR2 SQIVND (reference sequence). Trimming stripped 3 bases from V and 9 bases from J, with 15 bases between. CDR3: CASSMDRGRGPQHF. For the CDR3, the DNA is TGTGCCAGTAGTATGGACCGAGGCCGAGGGCCCCAGCATTTT.

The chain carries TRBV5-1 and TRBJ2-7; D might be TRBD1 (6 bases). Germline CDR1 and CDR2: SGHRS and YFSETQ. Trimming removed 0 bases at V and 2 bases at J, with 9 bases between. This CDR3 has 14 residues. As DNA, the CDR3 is TGCGCCAGCAGCTTGGGTCCAGGGGCCTACGAGCAGTACGTC. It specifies CASSLGPGAYEQYV.